This T cell receptor beta chain was sequenced during a study of shared clonotypes between healthy human individuals. Study as a whole: Three plates each covered CD4 naive and memory; CD8 naive two, CD8 memory one. Study conclusions and caveats: Larger richness was generally estimated for naive than memory subsets. Generation probabilities were higher for clonotypes shared across all four sorted-subset donors than for unshared ones. Around 5.3% of naive CD4 clonotypes were shared across four donors.

CDR3 length: 14 residues. Germline V lookup: CDR1 LNHNV, CDR2 YYDKDF (reference sequence). J was trimmed by 3 bases and V by 1 base; bases with no gene match: 2. Notes on this clone: The antigen remains undetermined.

Profiling relied on immunoSEQ multiplex PCR, and the TCRdb table lists in-frame clones only, not all of them. Among over 400,000 clones listed, approximately 94% were seen once. Source material: naive CD4+ T cells sorted from blood. The sample's subset: CD45RA+ positively selected. The sequence came from a woman aged 30 to 39 in good health. The V call is TRBV15, the J call TRBJ2-7; 8 nucleotides match TRBD2. CDR3 sequence (DNA): TGTGCCACCAGCAGAGTCGGGAGGGTCTACGAGCAGTACTTC. The encoded protein is CATSRVGRVYEQYF.